Each of the 28 T cell receptor beta chains below was sequenced from the same sample in a study of T-cell reconstitution after alpha-beta-depleted transplantation in children. Unique molecular identifiers were incorporated into the prepared TCRbeta library. TCRdb itself ran the PCR reads through MiXCR, one entry per CDR3 protein. The data show around 17,000 distinct CDR3 sequences, with 4.5% to 6% seen just once and roughly 7.1% held by the top ten. The sample in question was PBMCs, obtained before TCRalphabeta/CD19-depleted stem cell transplant. The receptors stem from a boy aged 5-17 years with acute lymphoblastic leukemia, due to receive a stem cell transplant.

The table lists this clonotype with many counts. The chain recombines TRBV4-3 with TRBJ2-1, with D perhaps matching TRBD2 (5 bases). This CDR3 is built from 17 residues. V lost 0 bases and J 3 bases, leaving 15 bases between the germline ends. Germline V gives CDR1 LGHNA, CDR2 YSLEER. The CDR3 here is CASSQDFGLGFYNEQFF. The CDR3 DNA follows: TGCGCCAGCAGCCAAGATTTCGGACTTGGCTTCTACAATGAGCAGTTCTTC.

This clonotype came up many times. The rearrangement uses TRBV10-2 and TRBJ2-3; 9 bases fit TRBD1. The V segment lost 2 bases and the J segment 6 bases; nucleotides outside the gene matches: 9. Germline lookup yields CDR1 WSHSY and CDR2 SAAADI. The CDR3 contains 16 residues. The CDR3 DNA is TGCGCCAGCAGTGAGAATCTTGGGACAGGGCGGGATACGCAGTATTTT. This codes for CASSENLGTGRDTQYF.

This clonotype was detected many times. The chain combines TRBV5-1 with TRBJ1-1, with 7 bases that match TRBD1. The V gene end was trimmed by 4 bases and the J gene end by 4 bases; junction bases not matched to a gene: 7. The germline gives CDR1 SGHRS, CDR2 YFSETQ. The CDR3 consists of 14 residues. CDR3 in amino acids: CASSAGTVGTEAFF. Here the CDR3 DNA reads TGCGCCAGCAGCGCCGGGACAGTGGGCACTGAAGCTTTCTTT. The full variable domain, rest sourced from reference TRBV5-1 and TRBJ1-1, is KAGVTQTPRYLIKTRGQQVTLSCSPISGHRSVSWYQQTPGQGLQFLFEYFSETQRNKGNFPGRFSGRQFSNSRSEMNVSTLELGDSALYLCASSAGTVGTEAFFGQGTRLTVV.

In this sample, this clonotype is medium-sized. The chain uses TRBV11-2 and TRBJ2-1; 10 nucleotides line up with TRBD2. V trimming: 5 bases; J trimming: 9 bases; junction bases outside the gene matches: 4. The germline V gene encodes CDR1 SGHAT and CDR2 FQNNGV. The CDR3 sequence is 13 residues long. CDR3 in amino acids: CASSPRLAGEQFF. In DNA, the CDR3 is TGTGCCAGCAGCCCCAGACTAGCGGGTGAGCAGTTCTTC.

This clonotype was detected ten times or more. J is TRBJ1-6 and V is TRBV7-6, with 8 nucleotides matching TRBD1. The CDR3 has 17 amino acids. Trimming at V came to 1 base and at J to 6 bases, leaving 8 bases not matched to a gene. Germline CDR1 and CDR2: SGHVS and FNYEAQ. The CDR3, as DNA: TGTGCCAGCAGCTTAGGAGGGACAGGCTTTCGTAATTCACCCCTCCACTTT. Amino acids: CASSLGGTGFRNSPLHF. The full variable domain, its missing parts supplied by reference TRBV7-6 and TRBJ1-6, is GAGVSQSPRYKVTKRGQDVALRCDPISGHVSLYWYRQALGQGPEFLTYFNYEAQQDKSGLPNDRFSAERPEGSISTLTIQRTEQRDSAMYRCASSLGGTGFRNSPLHFGNGTRLTVT.

The table lists this clonotype with many counts. The CDR3 nucleotides read TGCAGCGTTGAAGTGGGAGGGAGGAAAAAAAACATTCAGTACTTC. It codes for CSVEVGGRKKNIQYF. The genes are TRBV29-1 and TRBJ2-4; 7 bases are a match to TRBD2. V trimming: 1 base; J trimming: 4 bases; junction bases outside the gene matches: 7. The CDR3 has 15 amino acids. Germline values: CDR1 SQVTM, CDR2 ANQGSEA.

This clonotype has ten or more counts. The gene calls are TRBV10-3 and TRBJ2-5, with TRBD1 identical over 8 bases. This CDR3 is 15 amino acids long. Losses at the gene ends were 4 bases for V and 2 bases for J; bases not matched to a gene: 6. The germline CDR1 and CDR2 sequences are ENHRY and SYGVKD. For the CDR3, the DNA is TGTGCCATCAGTGCGGACGACAGGGGACAAGAGACCCAGTACTTC. It codes for CAISADDRGQETQYF.

At least ten counts were recorded for this clonotype. The chain has TRBV9 and TRBJ2-7; 10 bases match TRBD2. This CDR3 is built from 16 residues. Germline values: CDR1 SGDLS, CDR2 YYNGEE. V lost 5 bases, J lost 3 bases, and 11 bases stayed unmatched. Written as DNA, the CDR3 is TGTGCCAGCAGTAGCGGGAGGCGCGGGGGGGACTACGAGCAGTACTTC. Its translation: CASSSGRRGGDYEQYF.

The rearrangement links TRBV6-1 to TRBJ1-2; 10 bases map to TRBD1. Germline V lookup: CDR1 MNHNS, CDR2 SASEGT. Losses at the gene ends were 5 bases for V and 2 bases for J; bases not matched to a gene: 5. The CDR3 contains 15 residues. CDR3 nucleotide sequence: TGTGCCAGCAGTAAGACAGGGGGCGGAAACTATGGCTACACCTTC. Translated: CASSKTGGGNYGYTF.

This clonotype showed up many times. This chain links TRBV7-9 with TRBJ1-1, with D maybe TRBD1 (6 bases). The CDR3 totals 16 residues. Looked up from germline, CDR1 is SEHNR and CDR2 is FQNEAQ (reference sequence). Trimming took off 5 bases at V and 6 bases at J, with 22 bases between the two ends. CDR3 region: CASSHGSGAPRAEAFF. As DNA, the CDR3 is TGTGCCAGCAGCCACGGATCAGGGGCCCCGAGGGCTGAAGCTTTCTTT. Together with reference TRBV7-9 and TRBJ1-1, the CDR3 gives the full variable domain: DTGVSQNPRHKITKRGQNVTFRCDPISEHNRLYWYRQTLGQGPEFLTYFQNEAQLEKSRLLSDRFSAERPKGSFSTLEIQRTEQGDSAMYLCASSHGSGAPRAEAFFGQGTRLTVV.

This clonotype was detected ten times or more. V and J are TRBV18 and TRBJ1-5; D is possibly TRBD1 (6 bases). CDR1 is KGHSH and CDR2 is LQKENI in the germline V gene. Trimming took 1 base from V and 8 from J, leaving 15 bases between them. This CDR3 contains 15 residues. The CDR3 region is CASSPRGGGLEPQHF. The CDR3 DNA follows: TGTGCCAGCTCACCACGGGGAGGGGGTCTCGAGCCCCAGCATTTT. Full variable domain (missing parts from reference TRBV18 and TRBJ1-5): NAGVMQNPRHLVRRRGQEARLRCSPMKGHSHVYWYRQLPEEGLKFMVYLQKENIIDESGMPKERFSAEFPKEGPSILRIQQVVRGDSAAYFCASSPRGGGLEPQHFGDGTRLSIL.

This clonotype has ten or more counts. V usage is TRBV20-1 and J usage is TRBJ1-1; perhaps TRBD1 as D (5 bases). Trimming removed 2 bases at V and 6 bases at J, with 16 bases between. The CDR3 is made up of 14 amino acids. Germline-derived CDR1 and CDR2 are DFQATT and SNEGSKA (reference sequence). In DNA, the CDR3 is TGCAGTGCTAGACATTCGGGATTGGGGGCTGAAGCTTTCTTT. Encoded protein: CSARHSGLGAEAFF.

This clonotype occurred many times. This chain connects TRBV6-5 to TRBJ1-2, with D tentatively TRBD1 (6 bases). V shed 2 bases and J shed 4 bases, with 20 bases lying between them. The CDR3 sequence is 17 residues long. Germline CDR1 reads MNHEY; CDR2 reads SVGAGI. The CDR3 DNA reads as TGTGCCAGCAGTTACGCCCGGGAGGGGGGCGATTTCTATGGCTACACCTTC. This translates into CASSYAREGGDFYGYTF.

In this sample, this clonotype is medium-sized. The rearrangement uses TRBV7-9 and TRBJ2-2, with D uncertain. V was trimmed by 2 bases and J by 0 bases, leaving 19 bases between them. The length of the CDR3 is 19 residues. Germline loops: CDR1 SEHNR, CDR2 FQNEAQ (reference sequence). The CDR3 nucleotides read TGTGCCAGCAGCTTACCCGTCTTAAAGGAAGATCCGAACACCGGGGAGCTGTTTTTT. It specifies CASSLPVLKEDPNTGELFF.

The chain carries TRBV9 and TRBJ2-6; perhaps TRBD2 as D (6 bases). The CDR3 loop spans 16 amino acids. CDR1 and CDR2 from the germline V gene are SGDLS and YYNGEE. Between the trimmed V and J ends, which lost 2 bases and 4 bases, there was a span of 13 bases. CDR3: CASSVLGEAGANVLTF. CDR3 coding DNA: TGTGCCAGCAGCGTGTTAGGGGAGGCGGGGGCCAACGTCCTGACTTTC.

This clonotype occurred many times. The J gene is TRBJ1-1, the V gene TRBV7-9; D is unresolved. Germline CDR1 and CDR2: SEHNR and FQNEAQ (reference sequence). Trimming cost V 3 bases and J 4 bases, with 9 bases left between them. There are 13 residues in the CDR3. The CDR3 nucleotides read TGTGCCAGCAGCTTGGACTGGAGCACTGAAGCTTTCTTT. This gives the protein CASSLDWSTEAFF.

This clonotype was detected ten times or more. The V and J genes are TRBV5-1 and TRBJ2-3; TRBD2 matches at 9 bases. This CDR3 contains 17 residues. Germline V lookup: CDR1 SGHRS, CDR2 YFSETQ. Trimming cost V 5 bases and J 5 bases; bases outside gene matches: 15. The CDR3 bases are TGCGCCAGCAGATTTCTTAGCGGGGGTCGCACAGTAGATACGCAGTATTTT. It specifies CASRFLSGGRTVDTQYF. The complete variable domain, with remaining parts taken from reference TRBV5-1 and TRBJ2-3, reads KAGVTQTPRYLIKTRGQQVTLSCSPISGHRSVSWYQQTPGQGLQFLFEYFSETQRNKGNFPGRFSGRQFSNSRSEMNVSTLELGDSALYLCASRFLSGGRTVDTQYFGPGTRLTVL.

This clonotype was detected ten times or more. The chain carries TRBV4-1 and TRBJ2-2; perhaps D is TRBD1 or TRBD2 (5 bases each). Trimming removed 4 bases at V and 1 base at J, with 7 bases between. The germline CDR1 and CDR2 sequences are MGHRA and YSYEKL. The CDR3 runs 14 residues. The CDR3 DNA sequence: TGCGCCAGCAGCCGGGGGATGAACACCGGGGAGCTGTTTTTT. As protein: CASSRGMNTGELFF.

This clonotype showed up many times. The chain has TRBV5-4 and TRBJ2-7, with D unclear. The CDR3 is 11 residues long. The V gene's germline CDR1 is SGHNT and CDR2 YYREEE (reference sequence). Trimming left V 2 bases short and J 11 bases short, with 11 bases between. CDR3 sequence reads: CASSFGEEKYF. CDR3 DNA sequence: TGTGCCAGCAGCTTCGGTGAAGAAAAGTACTTC.

In its sample, this clonotype was seen many times. The chain joins TRBV7-8 to TRBJ1-5, with 8 bases fitting TRBD1. The J segment lost 5 bases and the V segment lost 5 bases, leaving 11 bases of the junction unmatched. Germline V gene sequence: CDR1 SGHVS, CDR2 FQNEAQ. The CDR3 sequence is 16 residues long. The DNA of the CDR3 is TGTGCCAGCAGCCTCTGGACAGGGTGGGGGGATCAGCCCCAGCATTTT. Its translation is CASSLWTGWGDQPQHF.

This clonotype was counted many times. V and J are TRBV7-9 and TRBJ2-1; a weak D match, TRBD2 (5 bases). The CDR3 is made up of 15 amino acids. CDR1 is SEHNR and CDR2 is FQNEAQ in the germline V gene (reference sequence). The V end lost 1 base, the J end lost 8 bases, and 15 bases lay between the germline ends. CDR3 nucleotide sequence: TGTGCCAGCAGCTTAGTAGAGGCTAGCCAAGATGAGCAGTTCTTC. Protein product: CASSLVEASQDEQFF.

This clonotype was recorded at least ten times. The genes are TRBV11-2 and TRBJ2-5, with D perhaps matching TRBD2 (6 bases). The CDR3 consists of 14 residues. Trimming stripped 5 bases from V and 9 bases from J, with 19 bases between. Germline loops: CDR1 SGHAT, CDR2 FQNNGV. The CDR3 is CASSQPGAFGAQYF. CDR3 sequence (DNA): TGTGCCAGCAGCCAACCGGGAGCCTTCGGGGCCCAGTACTTC.

This clonotype appeared many times. The gene calls are TRBV7-2 and TRBJ2-2, with D perhaps being TRBD1 or TRBD2 (5 bases each). The V and J ends lost 6 bases and 4 bases respectively, with 12 bases between them. CDR1 is SGHTA and CDR2 is FQGNSA in the germline V gene. The CDR3 totals 14 residues. The CDR3 loop reads CASRTGGSTGELFF. The CDR3, as DNA: TGTGCCAGCAGAACAGGAGGCAGCACCGGGGAGCTGTTTTTT.

This clonotype appeared many times. The chain recombines TRBV11-2 with TRBJ1-4, with D tentatively TRBD1 (5 bases). Trimming took off 6 bases at V and 7 bases at J, with 15 bases between the two ends. Germline lookup yields CDR1 SGHAT and CDR2 FQNNGV. The CDR3 consists of 14 residues. CDR3 DNA: TGTGCCAGCAGATTAACCGGGGGATTTGAAAAACTGTTTTTT. It is translated as CASRLTGGFEKLFF. Full variable domain (rest looked up from reference TRBV11-2 and TRBJ1-4): EAGVAQSPRYKIIEKRQSVAFWCNPISGHATLYWYQQILGQGPKLLIQFQNNGVVDDSQLPKDRFSAERLKGVDSTLKIQPAKLEDSAVYLCASRLTGGFEKLFFGSGTQLSVL.

This clonotype was recorded many times. V is TRBV5-1 and J is TRBJ2-7; D is possibly TRBD2 (5 bases). V lost 2 bases, J lost 2 bases, and 14 bases lay in between. Per germline, CDR1 SGHRS and CDR2 YFSETQ. The CDR3 is made up of 15 amino acids. The CDR3 reads CASSFGLLQTYEQYF. The CDR3 bases are TGCGCCAGCAGCTTCGGACTCCTTCAGACCTACGAGCAGTACTTC.

This clonotype was detected many times. The chain couples TRBV20-1 to TRBJ2-7; weak D call: TRBD2 (6 bases). The germline V gene has CDR1 DFQATT and CDR2 SNEGSKA (reference sequence). The CDR3 sequence is 15 residues long. Trimming pared 1 base from V and 4 bases from J, leaving 17 bases between. The CDR3 DNA reads TGCAGTGCTAGAGGGAGGCGGGGTTGGGTGTACGAGCAGTACTTC. It is translated as CSARGRRGWVYEQYF.

This clonotype showed up many times. The chain links TRBV6-5 to TRBJ1-3; no clear D. The CDR3 runs 13 residues. Trimming shortened V by 6 bases and J by 4 bases, and 10 bases separated the two germline ends. The germline CDR1 and CDR2 sequences are MNHEY and SVGAGI. In nucleotides, the CDR3 is TGTGCCAGCAGCCTACAAGGAGGAAACACCATATATTTT. Residues: CASSLQGGNTIYF.

This clonotype is labeled medium-sized. The gene calls are TRBV7-2 and TRBJ2-5, with D perhaps TRBD2 (6 bases). From germline, CDR1 is SGHTA and CDR2 FQGNSA. The CDR3 sequence is 15 residues long. Trimming shortened V by 2 bases and J by 7 bases, and 17 bases separated the two germline ends. CDR3 in DNA: TGTGCCAGCAGCTTATCGGGAGAGCCTTTTGGGACCCAGTACTTC. Its translation: CASSLSGEPFGTQYF.